This record covers a single T cell receptor (beta chain). Its antigen is currently unknown. Samples of blood were obtained at baseline, on cycle 4 day 1, and on cycle 7 day 1. The data were obtained in a study of OX40 agonist ivuxolimab in advanced cancers. Background on the study: Patients received ivuxolimab, an intravenous treatment, every 2 weeks at 0.01 to 10 mg/kg.

Measured with immunoSEQ multiplex PCR; TCRdb has only the in-frame clones, and not every one. This sample has tens of thousands of clones; approximately 85% occur once, and the top ten carry more than 8.5%. Study-wide findings and caveats: With doses of 0.1-3.0 mg/kg, partial responders showed among the lowest clonal expansion.

From germline, CDR1 is SGHTA and CDR2 FQGNSA. This CDR3 spans 15 amino acids. The V end was cut by 5 bases, the J end by 7 bases, with 17 bases between. The chain employs TRBV7-2 and TRBJ1-4; tentative D call: TRBD1 (5 bases). The clonotype originates from an adult with an advanced solid tumor such as melanoma, head and neck, liver or kidney cancer. The material sequenced was CD4+ or CD8+ T cells sorted from blood, taken in a trial of the OX40 agonist ivuxolimab. CDR3 sequence: CASSAQIGQGEKLFF. Written as DNA, the CDR3 is TGTGCCAGCAGCGCCCAAATTGGGCAGGGTGAAAAACTGTTTTTT. Variable domain in full (rest from reference TRBV7-2 and TRBJ1-4): GAGVSQSPSNKVTEKGKDVELRCDPISGHTALYWYRQSLGQGLEFLIYFQGNSAPDKSGLPSDRFSAERTGGSVSTLTIQRTQQEDSAVYLCASSAQIGQGEKLFFGSGTQLSVL.